This T cell receptor beta chain was observed in a study of T-cell reconstitution after alpha-beta-depleted transplantation in children. Points from the study as a whole: There were reportedly several hundred expanded graft clones from which alpha-beta T cells came about two months after transplant. T-cell numbers and diversity, one year after transplant, stemmed largely from T cells that were newly produced. Recipient T cells and thymic progenitors that survived gave rise to the high TCRbeta diversity observed at day 60 in some patients.

The CDR3 runs to 15 residues. Germline values: CDR1 SGHAT, CDR2 FQNNGV. With 2 bases clipped from V and 6 bases from J, the junction kept 5 bases outside the gene matches. On this clonotype: Its antigen is as yet unknown.

The library targeted TCRbeta and was prepared with unique molecular identifiers. MiXCR, applied by TCRdb to the PCR reads, yields one record per CDR3 protein. Of about 240,000 distinct CDR3 sequences listed, roughly 26% are singletons. The V call is TRBV11-2, the J call TRBJ2-3, with TRBD1 matching over 10 bases. The sequences come from PBMCs, collected before TCRalphabeta/CD19-depleted stem cell transplant. The TCR sequence derives from a girl aged 2 to 10 with Fanconi anemia, due to receive a stem cell transplant. The CDR3 loop is CASSLRQGAADTQYF. CDR3 nucleotide sequence: TGTGCCAGCAGCTTACGACAGGGGGCGGCCGATACGCAGTATTTT.